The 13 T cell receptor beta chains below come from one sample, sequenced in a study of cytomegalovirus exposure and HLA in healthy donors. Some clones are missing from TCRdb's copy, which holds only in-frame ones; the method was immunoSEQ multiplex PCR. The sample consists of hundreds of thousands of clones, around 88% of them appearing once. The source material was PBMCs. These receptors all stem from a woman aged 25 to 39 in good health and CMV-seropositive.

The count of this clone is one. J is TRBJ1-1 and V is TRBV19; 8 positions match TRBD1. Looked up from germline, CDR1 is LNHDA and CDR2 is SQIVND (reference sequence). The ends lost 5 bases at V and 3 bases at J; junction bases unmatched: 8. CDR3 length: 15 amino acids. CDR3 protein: CASSRQGTPYTEAFF. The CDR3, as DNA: TGTGCCAGTAGTCGACAGGGGACTCCCTACACTGAAGCTTTCTTT.

The chain's CDR3 is CARTGSYHTEAFF. DNA of the CDR3: TGTGCCAGGACAGGGTCCTACCACACTGAAGCTTTCTTT. The chain employs TRBV2 and TRBJ1-1; 7 nucleotides agree with TRBD1. CDR3 length: 13 residues. V lost 9 bases and J lost 3; bases outside the gene matches: 7. Germline assignment: CDR1 SNHLY and CDR2 FYNNEI.

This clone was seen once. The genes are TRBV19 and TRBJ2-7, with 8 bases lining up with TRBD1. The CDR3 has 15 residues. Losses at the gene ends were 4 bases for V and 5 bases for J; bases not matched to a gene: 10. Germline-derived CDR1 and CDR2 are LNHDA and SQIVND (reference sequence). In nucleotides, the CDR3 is TGTGCCAGTAGTACCTTTGACAGGGGAAAAAACGAGCAGTACTTC. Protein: CASSTFDRGKNEQYF.

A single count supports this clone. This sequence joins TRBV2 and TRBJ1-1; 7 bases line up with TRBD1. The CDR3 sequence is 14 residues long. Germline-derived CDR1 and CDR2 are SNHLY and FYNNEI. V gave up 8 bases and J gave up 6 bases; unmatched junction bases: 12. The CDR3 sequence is CASRTTGEGAEAFF. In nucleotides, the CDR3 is TGTGCCAGCCGAACCACAGGGGAAGGGGCTGAAGCTTTCTTT.

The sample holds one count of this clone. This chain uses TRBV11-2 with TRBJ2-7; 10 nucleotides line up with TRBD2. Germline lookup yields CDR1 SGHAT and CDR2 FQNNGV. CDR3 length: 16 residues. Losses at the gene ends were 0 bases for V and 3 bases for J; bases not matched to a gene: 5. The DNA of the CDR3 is TGTGCCAGCAGCTTAGACCCTAGCGGGAGTCTCTACGAGCAGTACTTC. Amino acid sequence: CASSLDPSGSLYEQYF.

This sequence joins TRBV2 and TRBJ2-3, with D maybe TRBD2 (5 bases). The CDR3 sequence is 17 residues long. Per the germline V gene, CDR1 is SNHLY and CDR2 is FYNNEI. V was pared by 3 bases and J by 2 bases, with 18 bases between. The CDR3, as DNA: TGTGCCAGCAGTGAGCCCCGTGGAGGTACGGCCACAGATACGCAGTATTTT. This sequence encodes CASSEPRGGTATDTQYF.

The CDR3 DNA sequence: TGTGCCAGCAGCTTGACAGGGTTAATTGGCTACACCTTC. This gives the protein CASSLTGLIGYTF. The chain couples TRBV11-1 to TRBJ1-2; 7 bases line up with TRBD1. V lost 3 bases to trimming and J lost 7 bases; unmatched junction nucleotides: 5. Germline CDR1 and CDR2: SGHAT and FQDESV (reference sequence). This CDR3 spans 13 amino acids.

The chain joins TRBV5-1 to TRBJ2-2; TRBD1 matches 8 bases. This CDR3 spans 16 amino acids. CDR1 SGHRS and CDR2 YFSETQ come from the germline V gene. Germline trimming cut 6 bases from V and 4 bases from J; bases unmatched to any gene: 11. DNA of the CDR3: TGCGCCAGCATCCCCCCCGGGACAGGATTCACCGGGGAGCTGTTTTTT. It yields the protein CASIPPGTGFTGELFF. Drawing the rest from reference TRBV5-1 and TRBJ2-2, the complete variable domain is KAGVTQTPRYLIKTRGQQVTLSCSPISGHRSVSWYQQTPGQGLQFLFEYFSETQRNKGNFPGRFSGRQFSNSRSEMNVSTLELGDSALYLCASIPPGTGFTGELFFGEGSRLTVL.

The CDR3 region is CASSLTGEEAFF. The CDR3 nucleotides are TGTGCCAGCAGCCTAACCGGGGAAGAAGCTTTCTTT. The chain uses TRBV5-5 and TRBJ1-1, with D hard to call. Germline lookup yields CDR1 SGHKS and CDR2 YYEKEE (reference sequence). The CDR3 contains 12 residues. V was shortened by 4 bases and J by 8 bases, with 12 bases between the two germline ends.

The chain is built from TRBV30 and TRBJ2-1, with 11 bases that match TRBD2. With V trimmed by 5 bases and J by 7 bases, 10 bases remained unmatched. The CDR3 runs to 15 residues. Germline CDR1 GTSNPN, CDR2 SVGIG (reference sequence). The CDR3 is CAWSTSSGRMNEQFF. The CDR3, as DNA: TGTGCCTGGTCAACCTCTAGCGGGAGGATGAATGAGCAGTTCTTC.

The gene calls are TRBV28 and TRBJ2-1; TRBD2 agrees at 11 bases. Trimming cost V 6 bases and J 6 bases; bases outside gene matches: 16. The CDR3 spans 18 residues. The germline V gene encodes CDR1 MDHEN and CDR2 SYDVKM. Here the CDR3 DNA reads TGTGCCAGCAGCTCCGGGACTAGCGGTACCGGATTTGTCAATGAGCAGTTCTTC. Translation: CASSSGTSGTGFVNEQFF.

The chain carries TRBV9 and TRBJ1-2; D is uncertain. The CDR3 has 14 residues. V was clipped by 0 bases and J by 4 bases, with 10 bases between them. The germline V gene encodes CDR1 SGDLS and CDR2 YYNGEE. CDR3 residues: CASSVDREGYGYTF. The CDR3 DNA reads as TGTGCCAGCAGCGTAGATAGGGAGGGCTATGGCTACACCTTC. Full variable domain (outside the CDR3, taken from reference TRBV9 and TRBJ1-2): DSGVTQTPKHLITATGQRVTLRCSPRSGDLSVYWYQQSLDQGLQFLIQYYNGEERAKGNILERFSAQQFPDLHSELNLSSLELGDSALYFCASSVDREGYGYTFGSGTRLTVV.

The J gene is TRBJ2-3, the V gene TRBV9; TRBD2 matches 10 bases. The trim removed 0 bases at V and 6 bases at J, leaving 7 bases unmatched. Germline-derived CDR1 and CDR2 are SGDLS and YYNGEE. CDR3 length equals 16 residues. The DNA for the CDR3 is TGTGCCAGCAGCGTAGCGGCTAGCGGGAGTTCGGATACGCAGTATTTT. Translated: CASSVAASGSSDTQYF.